The TCR beta chain under discussion was sequenced for a study of beta chain features in type 1 diabetes. The purity of all sorted populations exceeded 98%. There are a few counts of this clone. Antigen unknown. From germline, CDR1 is SGHNT and CDR2 YYREEE (reference sequence). CDR3 size: 15 residues. Trimming took 4 bases from V and 5 from J, leaving 18 bases between them. Regarding the study as a whole: Among patients with Type 1 diabetes, TCRB CDR3s were moderately but significantly shorter in every one of the four CD4+ subsets.

The study reverse transcribed the entire isolated RNA, so it sequenced expressed TCRB transcripts. Libraries were prepared by immunoSEQ multiplex PCR; TCRdb keeps only in-frame clonotypes and omits some of them. The sample lists about 350,000 clones, about 18% occurring once. V gene TRBV5-4 combines with J gene TRBJ2-5, with D possibly TRBD1 on 5 matching bases. This TCR derives from a woman aged 18-29 years in good health. The specimen sequenced was naive CD4+ T cells from blood. The CDR3 region is CASSQSQESRETQYF. CDR3 DNA sequence: TGTGCCAGCAGCCAGTCACAGGAGTCAAGGGAGACCCAGTACTTC. Full variable domain (rest looked up from reference TRBV5-4 and TRBJ2-5): ETGVTQSPTHLIKTRGQQVTLRCSSQSGHNTVSWYQQALGQGPQFIFQYYREEENGRGNFPPRFSGLQFPNYSSELNVNALELDDSALYLCASSQSQESRETQYFGPGTRLLVL.